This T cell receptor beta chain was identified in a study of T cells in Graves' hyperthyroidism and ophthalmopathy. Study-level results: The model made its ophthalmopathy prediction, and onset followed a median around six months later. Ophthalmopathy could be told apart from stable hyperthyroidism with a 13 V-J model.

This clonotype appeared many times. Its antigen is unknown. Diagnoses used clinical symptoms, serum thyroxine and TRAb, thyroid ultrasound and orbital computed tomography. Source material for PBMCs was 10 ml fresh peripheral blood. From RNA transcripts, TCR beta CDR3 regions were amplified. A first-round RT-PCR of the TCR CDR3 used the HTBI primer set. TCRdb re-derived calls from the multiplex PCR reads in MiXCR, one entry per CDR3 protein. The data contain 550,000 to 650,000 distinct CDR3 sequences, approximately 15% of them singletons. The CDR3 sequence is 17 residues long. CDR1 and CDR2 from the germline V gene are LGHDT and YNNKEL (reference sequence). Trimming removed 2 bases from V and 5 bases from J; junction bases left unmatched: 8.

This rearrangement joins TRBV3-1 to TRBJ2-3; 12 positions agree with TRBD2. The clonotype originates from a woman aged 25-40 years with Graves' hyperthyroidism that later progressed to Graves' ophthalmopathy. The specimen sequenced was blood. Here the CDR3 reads CASSQNLLAGGGDTQYF. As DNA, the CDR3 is TGTGCCAGCAGCCAAAATTTACTAGCGGGAGGAGGAGATACGCAGTATTTT.